The source of this T cell receptor (beta chain) is a study of cytomegalovirus exposure and HLA in healthy donors. Study results and caveats: A later analysis found TCR association rates differed by HLA locus, highest for DRB1 and lowest for HLA-C.

Both 60 Vbeta primers and 13 Jbeta primers went into the PCR. TCRdb's table, derived via immunoSEQ multiplex PCR, lists solely in-frame clones and lacks some. The table includes about 140,000 clones, about four fifths detected once. A single count supports this clone. Its antigen is still unknown. J was trimmed by 1 base and V by 4 bases; bases with no gene match: 4. The CDR3 loop spans 16 amino acids. Germline-derived CDR1 and CDR2 are SGHNT and YYREEE (reference sequence). Healthy people donating bone marrow made up the donors. This chain connects TRBV5-4 to TRBJ2-5, with TRBD2 identical over 13 bases. The sequenced material came from PBMCs. This receptor was identified in a male donor in good health and CMV-seropositive. This chain's CDR3 is CASSRGLAGIQETQYF. Here the CDR3 DNA reads TGTGCCAGCAGCAGGGGACTAGCGGGGATCCAAGAGACCCAGTACTTC. Variable domain in full (rest from reference TRBV5-4 and TRBJ2-5): ETGVTQSPTHLIKTRGQQVTLRCSSQSGHNTVSWYQQALGQGPQFIFQYYREEENGRGNFPPRFSGLQFPNYSSELNVNALELDDSALYLCASSRGLAGIQETQYFGPGTRLLVL.